This TCR beta chain was sequenced for a study of blood T cell repertoires in COVID-19. Study-level information: Samples representing acute and convalescent COVID-19 were sourced from the United States, Italy and Spain. T cells, B-cell-depleted T cells, or PBMCs supplied cDNA or gDNA.

Original handling: Reference gene primers were amplified, and this amplification served to estimate nucleated cell counts. This table comes from immunoSEQ multiplex PCR, and its TCRdb copy is limited to in-frame clones, with some not included. That table furnishes V, J and clone size, whereas the DNA furnished D and trimming. Found here are about 260,000 clones, approximately 90% of them singletons; the top ten hold about 4.1%. With regard to this clone: Other DNA sequences within the sample encode an identical CDR3.

The CDR3 spans 13 residues. The germline V gene encodes CDR1 LGHDT and CDR2 YNNKEL (reference sequence). V dropped 1 base and J dropped 5 bases, with 8 bases sitting between them. This clonotype was sampled from a man in his sixties who had recovered from COVID-19. The sequenced sample was peripheral blood. The J gene is TRBJ1-2, the V gene TRBV3-1 (or the pseudogene TRBV3-2); tentative D call: TRBD1 (5 bases). The CDR3 region is CASSQGTGYGYTF. CDR3 nucleotides: TGTGCCAGCAGCCAAGGAACAGGATATGGCTACACCTTC.